The T cell receptor (beta chain) under discussion was sequenced for a study of long-term antiretroviral therapy in people with HIV. The study's findings and limits: Pre-ART expanded TRB clones stayed dominant throughout, though often decreasing after ART. Transplant-donor-level diversity was not reached after ART, though diversity increased.

This CDR3 is 18 amino acids long. V lost 1 base and J lost 5, with 24 bases in between. Germline CDR1 reads MDHEN; CDR2 reads SYDVKM. Sampling of each donor yielded at least one pre-ART PBMC sample and at least two post-ART PBMC samples. The samples comprised roughly 0.9-10 million cryopreserved PBMC ahead of DNA extraction. As regards this clone: Its antigen remains unknown.

Version v3.0 of the immunoSEQ assay was performed at survey level. The assay was immunoSEQ multiplex PCR, and TCRdb's table has in-frame clones only and misses some. The table lists about 17,000 clones, roughly nine tenths of them singletons. The sequenced sample was unsorted PBMCs, obtained 0.3 years after starting antiretroviral therapy. This receptor was obtained from a man between 60 and 70 years old with HIV. The chain has TRBV28 and TRBJ2-7, with D possibly being TRBD2 (5 bases). CDR3 nucleotide sequence: TGTGCCAGCAGTTTATTCGGCCGGGGTGGGCGAAACTACGACGAGCAGTACTTC. Translating it yields CASSLFGRGGRNYDEQYF.